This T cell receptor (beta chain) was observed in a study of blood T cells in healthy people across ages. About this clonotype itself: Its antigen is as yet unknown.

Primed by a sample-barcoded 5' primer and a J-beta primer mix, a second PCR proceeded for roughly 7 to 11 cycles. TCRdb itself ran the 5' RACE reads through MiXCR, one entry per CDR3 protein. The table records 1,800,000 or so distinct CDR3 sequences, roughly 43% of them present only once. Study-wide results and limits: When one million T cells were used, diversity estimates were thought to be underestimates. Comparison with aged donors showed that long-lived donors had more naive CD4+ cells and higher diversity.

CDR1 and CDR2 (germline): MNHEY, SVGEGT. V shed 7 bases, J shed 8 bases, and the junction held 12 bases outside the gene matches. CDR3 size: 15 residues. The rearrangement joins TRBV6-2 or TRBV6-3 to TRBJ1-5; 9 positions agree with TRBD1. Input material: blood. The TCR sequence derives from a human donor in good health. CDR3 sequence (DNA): TGTGCCAGCACCGGCAGGACAGGGGAGATCAAGCCCCAGCATTTT. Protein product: CASTGRTGEIKPQHF.